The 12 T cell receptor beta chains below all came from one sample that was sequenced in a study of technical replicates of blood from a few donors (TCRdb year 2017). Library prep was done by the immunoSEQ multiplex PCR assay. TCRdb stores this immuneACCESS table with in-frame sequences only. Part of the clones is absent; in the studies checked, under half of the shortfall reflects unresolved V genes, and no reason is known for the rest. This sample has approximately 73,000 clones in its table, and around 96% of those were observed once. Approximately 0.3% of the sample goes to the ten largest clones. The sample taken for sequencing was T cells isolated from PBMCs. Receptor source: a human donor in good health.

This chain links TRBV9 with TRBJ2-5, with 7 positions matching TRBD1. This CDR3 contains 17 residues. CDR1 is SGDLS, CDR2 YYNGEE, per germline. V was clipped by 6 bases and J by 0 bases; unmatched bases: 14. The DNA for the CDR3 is TGTGCCAGCAACCCCCGGGACAGACCTTGGTACCAAGAGACCCAGTACTTC. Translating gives CASNPRDRPWYQETQYF.

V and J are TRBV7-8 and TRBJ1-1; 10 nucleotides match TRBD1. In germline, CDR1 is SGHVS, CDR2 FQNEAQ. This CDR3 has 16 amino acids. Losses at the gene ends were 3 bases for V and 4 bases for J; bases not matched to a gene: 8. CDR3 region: CASSFYRDRGFTEAFF. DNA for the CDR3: TGTGCCAGCAGCTTCTACCGGGACAGGGGCTTCACTGAAGCTTTCTTT.

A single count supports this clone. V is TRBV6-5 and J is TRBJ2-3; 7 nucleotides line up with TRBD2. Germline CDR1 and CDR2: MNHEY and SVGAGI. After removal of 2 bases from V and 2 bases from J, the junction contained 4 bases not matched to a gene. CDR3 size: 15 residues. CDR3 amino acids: CASSYLAANTDTQYF. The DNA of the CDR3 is TGTGCCAGCAGTTACCTAGCGGCGAACACAGATACGCAGTATTTT.

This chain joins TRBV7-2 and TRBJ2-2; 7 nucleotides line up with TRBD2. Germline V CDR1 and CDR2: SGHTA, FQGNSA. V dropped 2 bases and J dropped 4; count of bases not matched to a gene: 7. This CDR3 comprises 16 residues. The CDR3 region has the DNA TGTGCCAGCAGCTTATCCATGGCGGGAGTCACCGGGGAGCTGTTTTTT. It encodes CASSLSMAGVTGELFF.

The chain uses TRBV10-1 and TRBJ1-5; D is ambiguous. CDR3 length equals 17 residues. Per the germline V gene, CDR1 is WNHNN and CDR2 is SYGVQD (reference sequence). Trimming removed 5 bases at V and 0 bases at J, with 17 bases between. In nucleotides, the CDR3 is TGCGCCAGCAGTTATTATAAGGCGAACTATAGCAATCAGCCCCAGCATTTT. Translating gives CASSYYKANYSNQPQHF.

The CDR3: CASSLNPPGAATEAFF. The DNA for the CDR3 is TGCGCCAGCAGCTTGAACCCGCCAGGGGCGGCCACTGAAGCTTTCTTT. The gene calls are TRBV5-1 and TRBJ1-1, with a possible D match to TRBD1 (6 bases). The CDR3 is 16 residues long. The V end was cut by 1 base, the J end by 4 bases, with 17 bases between. Germline-derived CDR1 and CDR2 are SGHRS and YFSETQ.

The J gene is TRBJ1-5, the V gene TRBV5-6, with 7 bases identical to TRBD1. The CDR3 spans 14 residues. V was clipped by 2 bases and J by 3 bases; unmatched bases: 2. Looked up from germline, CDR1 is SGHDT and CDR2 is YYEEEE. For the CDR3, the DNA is TGTGCCAGCAGCTTCAGGGGGAACAATCAGCCCCAGCATTTT. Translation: CASSFRGNNQPQHF.

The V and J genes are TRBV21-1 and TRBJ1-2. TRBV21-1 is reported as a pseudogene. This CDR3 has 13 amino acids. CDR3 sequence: CAPKGSPGGGYTF. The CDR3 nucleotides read TGTGCCCCGAAAGGCAGCCCGGGGGGTGGCTACACCTTC.

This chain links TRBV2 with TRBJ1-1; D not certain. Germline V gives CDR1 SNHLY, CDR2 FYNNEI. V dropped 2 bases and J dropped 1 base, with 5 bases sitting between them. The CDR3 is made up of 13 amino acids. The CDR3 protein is CASSEIKNTEAFF. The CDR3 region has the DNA TGTGCCAGCAGTGAAATAAAGAACACTGAAGCTTTCTTT.

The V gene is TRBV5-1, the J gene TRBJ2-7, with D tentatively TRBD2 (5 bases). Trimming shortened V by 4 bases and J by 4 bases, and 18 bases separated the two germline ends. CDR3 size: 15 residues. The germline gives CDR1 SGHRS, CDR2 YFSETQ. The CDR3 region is CASSSLRDEGYEQYF. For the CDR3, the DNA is TGCGCCAGCAGCAGCCTAAGAGATGAGGGATACGAGCAGTACTTC.

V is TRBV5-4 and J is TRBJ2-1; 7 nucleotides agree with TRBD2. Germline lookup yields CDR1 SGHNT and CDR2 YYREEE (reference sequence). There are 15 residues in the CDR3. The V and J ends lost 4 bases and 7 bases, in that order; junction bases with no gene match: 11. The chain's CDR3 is CASSDGLDYWNEQFF. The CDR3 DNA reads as TGTGCCAGCAGCGACGGACTAGATTATTGGAATGAGCAGTTCTTC.

For the CDR3, the DNA is TGTGCCAGTAGTATCGGGGTGGGGAATCAGCCCCAGCATTTT. Its protein product is CASSIGVGNQPQHF. The chain links TRBV19 to TRBJ1-5, with D unresolved. This CDR3 comprises 14 residues. Germline CDR1 and CDR2: LNHDA and SQIVND (reference sequence). The V and J ends lost 3 bases and 4 bases respectively, with 10 bases between them.